The clone carrying this T cell receptor beta chain was recorded many times. Its antigen is unidentified. Bulk TCR library preparation followed previously described methods with listed TCR primers. TCRdb independently ran MiXCR on the PCR reads; one entry per CDR3 protein. The table includes some 580,000 distinct CDR3 sequences, roughly 27% detected once. Trimming removed 0 bases at V and 2 bases at J, with 11 bases between. Germline loops: CDR1 SNHLY, CDR2 FYNNEI. This CDR3 contains 16 residues. The data were obtained in a study of molecular identifiers for immune sequencing clone quantification. Study-wide results and limits: Spike-in Jurkat TCR RNA from a single cell reportedly registered among approximately 900,000 naive cells.

With 10%, 30% or 50% of RNA, about 20,000 to 1,100,000 naive CD8 T cells were sequenced. Naive CD8 T cells underwent sorting with the CD8+CD4-CCR7+CD45RA+ definition. The clonotype was recovered from a human donor in good health. Some libraries in this study had Jurkat cell RNA spiked in. This sequence joins TRBV2 and TRBJ1-5; tentative D call: TRBD1 (6 bases). The sample taken for sequencing was naive CD8+ T cells from blood, with Jurkat cell RNA spiked in. Subset: FACS-sorted CD8+CD4-CCR7+CD45RA+ naive T cells. The CDR3 loop reads CASSEAPGARNQPQHF. The CDR3 DNA reads as TGTGCCAGCAGTGAAGCGCCGGGGGCTCGCAATCAGCCCCAGCATTTT. Filled out from reference TRBV2 and TRBJ1-5, the complete variable domain reads EPEVTQTPSHQVTQMGQEVILRCVPISNHLYFYWYRQILGQKVEFLVSFYNNEISEKSEIFDDQFSVERPDGSNFTLKIRSTKLEDSAMYFCASSEAPGARNQPQHFGDGTRLSIL.